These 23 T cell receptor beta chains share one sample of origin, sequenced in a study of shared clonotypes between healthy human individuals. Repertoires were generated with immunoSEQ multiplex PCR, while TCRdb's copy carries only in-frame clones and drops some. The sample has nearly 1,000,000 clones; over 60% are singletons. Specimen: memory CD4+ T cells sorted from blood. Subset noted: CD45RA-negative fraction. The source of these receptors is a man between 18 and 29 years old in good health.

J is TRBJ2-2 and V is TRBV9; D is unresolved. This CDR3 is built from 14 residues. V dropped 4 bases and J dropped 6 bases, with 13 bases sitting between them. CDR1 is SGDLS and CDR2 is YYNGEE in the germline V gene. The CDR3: CASSSRQDPGELFF. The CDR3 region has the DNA TGTGCCAGCAGCTCGCGACAAGACCCCGGGGAGCTGTTTTTT.

The chain's CDR3 is CASSLLAQPKNIQYF. The CDR3 DNA reads as TGTGCCAGCAGCTTACTTGCCCAGCCCAAAAACATTCAGTACTTC. The rearrangement uses TRBV7-2 and TRBJ2-4; the D is unclear. This CDR3 is built from 15 residues. Germline loops: CDR1 SGHTA, CDR2 FQGNSA. The V and J ends lost 2 bases and 2 bases respectively, with 10 bases between them. Full variable domain (missing parts from reference TRBV7-2 and TRBJ2-4): GAGVSQSPSNKVTEKGKDVELRCDPISGHTALYWYRQSLGQGLEFLIYFQGNSAPDKSGLPSDRFSAERTGGSVSTLTIQRTQQEDSAVYLCASSLLAQPKNIQYFGAGTRLSVL.

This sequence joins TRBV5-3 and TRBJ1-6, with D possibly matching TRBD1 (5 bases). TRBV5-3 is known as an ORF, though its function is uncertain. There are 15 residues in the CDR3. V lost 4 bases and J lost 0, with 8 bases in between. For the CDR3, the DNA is TGTGCCAGAAGCCGGGGGAGCTCCTATAATTCACCCCTCCACTTT. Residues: CARSRGSSYNSPLHF.

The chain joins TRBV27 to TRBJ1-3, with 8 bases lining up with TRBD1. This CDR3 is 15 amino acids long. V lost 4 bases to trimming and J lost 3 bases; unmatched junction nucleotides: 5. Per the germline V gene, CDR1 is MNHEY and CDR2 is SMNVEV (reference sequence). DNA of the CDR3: TGTGCCAGCAGTTATACAGGGGGAGGTGGAAACACCATATATTTT. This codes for CASSYTGGGGNTIYF.

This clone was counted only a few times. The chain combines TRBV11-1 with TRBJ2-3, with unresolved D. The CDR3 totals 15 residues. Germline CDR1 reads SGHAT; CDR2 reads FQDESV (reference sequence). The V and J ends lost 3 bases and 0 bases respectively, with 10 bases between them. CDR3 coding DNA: TGTGCCAGCAGCTTGGTCGGCGGAAGCACAGATACGCAGTATTTT. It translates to CASSLVGGSTDTQYF.

This CDR3 reads CAWSVFRTSEIDTGELFF. The CDR3 coding sequence is TGTGCCTGGAGTGTCTTCCGGACTAGCGAGATTGACACCGGGGAGCTGTTTTTT. The V and J genes are TRBV30 and TRBJ2-2; 9 nucleotides align to TRBD2. The CDR3 runs to 18 residues. Germline values: CDR1 GTSNPN, CDR2 SVGIG (reference sequence). Losses at the gene ends were 0 bases for V and 3 bases for J; bases not matched to a gene: 11.

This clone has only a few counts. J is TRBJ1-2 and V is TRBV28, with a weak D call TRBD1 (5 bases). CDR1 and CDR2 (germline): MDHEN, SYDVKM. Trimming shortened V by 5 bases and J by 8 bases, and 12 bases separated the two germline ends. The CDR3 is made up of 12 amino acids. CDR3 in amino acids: CASSPTSGGYTF. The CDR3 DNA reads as TGTGCCAGCAGTCCGACATCAGGGGGCTACACCTTC.

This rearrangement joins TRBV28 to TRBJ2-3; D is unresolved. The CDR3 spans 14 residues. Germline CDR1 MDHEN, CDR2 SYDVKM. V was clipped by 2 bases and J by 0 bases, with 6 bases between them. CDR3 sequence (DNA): TGTGCCAGCAGTTTAGAGAGGAGCACAGATACGCAGTATTTT. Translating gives CASSLERSTDTQYF.

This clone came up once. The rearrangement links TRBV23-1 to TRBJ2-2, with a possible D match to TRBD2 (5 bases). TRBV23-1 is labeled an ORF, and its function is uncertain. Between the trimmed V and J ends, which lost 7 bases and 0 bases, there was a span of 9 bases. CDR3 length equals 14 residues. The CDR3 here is CASTVASNTGELFF. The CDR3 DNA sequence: TGCGCCAGCACGGTAGCGTCGAACACCGGGGAGCTGTTTTTT.

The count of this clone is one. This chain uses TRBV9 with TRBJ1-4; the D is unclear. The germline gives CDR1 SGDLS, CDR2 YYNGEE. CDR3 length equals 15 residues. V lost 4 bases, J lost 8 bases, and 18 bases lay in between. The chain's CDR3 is CASSSRPSGREKLFF. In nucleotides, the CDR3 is TGTGCCAGCAGCTCGCGGCCCTCCGGGAGGGAAAAACTGTTTTTT.

The chain's CDR3 is CASSQDRGAGRSGQPQHF. CDR3 nucleotides: TGCGCCAGCAGCCAAGATCGGGGGGCGGGACGTTCGGGGCAGCCCCAGCATTTT. This chain connects TRBV4-1 to TRBJ1-5, with a weak D call TRBD1 (6 bases). Looked up from germline, CDR1 is MGHRA and CDR2 is YSYEKL. V was clipped by 0 bases and J by 7 bases, with 22 bases between them. The CDR3 runs to 18 residues.

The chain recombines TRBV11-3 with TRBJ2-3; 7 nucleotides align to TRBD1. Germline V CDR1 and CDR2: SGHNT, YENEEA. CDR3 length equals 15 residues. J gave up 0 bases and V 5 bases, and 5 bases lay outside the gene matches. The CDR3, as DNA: TGTGCCAGCAGCCCAGGGACAGCTAGCACAGATACGCAGTATTTT. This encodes CASSPGTASTDTQYF.

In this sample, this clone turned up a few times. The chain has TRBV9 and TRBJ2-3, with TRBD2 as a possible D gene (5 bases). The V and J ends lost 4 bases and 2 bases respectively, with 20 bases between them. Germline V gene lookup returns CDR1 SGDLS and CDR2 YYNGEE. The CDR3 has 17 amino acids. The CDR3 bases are TGTGCCAGCAGCTCGAACTTAGGGAGCCAAACCACAGATACGCAGTATTTT. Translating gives CASSSNLGSQTTDTQYF.

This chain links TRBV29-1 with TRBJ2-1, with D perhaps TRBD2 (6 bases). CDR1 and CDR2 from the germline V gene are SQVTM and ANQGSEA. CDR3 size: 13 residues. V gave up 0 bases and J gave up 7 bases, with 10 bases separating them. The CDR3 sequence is CSVEDVAVNEQFF. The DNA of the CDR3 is TGCAGCGTTGAAGACGTAGCGGTGAATGAGCAGTTCTTC.

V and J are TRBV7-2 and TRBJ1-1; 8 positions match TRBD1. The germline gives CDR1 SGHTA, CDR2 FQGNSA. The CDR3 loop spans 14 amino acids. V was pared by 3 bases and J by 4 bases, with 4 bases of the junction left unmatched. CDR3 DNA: TGTGCCAGCAGCTTGGACAGGGCGAGCACTGAAGCTTTCTTT. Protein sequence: CASSLDRASTEAFF.

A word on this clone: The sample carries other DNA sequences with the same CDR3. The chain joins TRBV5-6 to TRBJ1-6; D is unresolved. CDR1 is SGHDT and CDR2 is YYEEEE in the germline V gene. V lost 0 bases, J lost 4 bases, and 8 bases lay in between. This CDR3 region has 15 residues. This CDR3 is CASSLAQVYNSPLHF. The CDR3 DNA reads TGTGCCAGCAGCTTGGCGCAGGTGTATAATTCACCCCTCCACTTT. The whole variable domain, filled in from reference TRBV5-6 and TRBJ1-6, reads DAGVTQSPTHLIKTRGQQVTLRCSPKSGHDTVSWYQQALGQGPQFIFQYYEEEERQRGNFPDRFSGHQFPNYSSELNVNALLLGDSALYLCASSLAQVYNSPLHFGNGTRLTVT.

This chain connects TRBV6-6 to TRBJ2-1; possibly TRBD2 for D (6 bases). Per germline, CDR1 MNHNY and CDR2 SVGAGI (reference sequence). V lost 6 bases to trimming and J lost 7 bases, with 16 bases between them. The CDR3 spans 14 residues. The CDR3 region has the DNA TGTGCCAGCAGAGAGTCAGCGGGCCCAAATGAGCAGTTCTTC. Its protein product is CASRESAGPNEQFF.

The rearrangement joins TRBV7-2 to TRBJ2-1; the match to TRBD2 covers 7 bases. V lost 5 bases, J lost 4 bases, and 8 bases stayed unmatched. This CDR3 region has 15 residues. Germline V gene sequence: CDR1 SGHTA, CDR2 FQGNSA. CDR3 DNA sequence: TGTGCCAGCAGCGTCGGGGGAGGGCGATACAATGAGCAGTTCTTC. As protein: CASSVGGGRYNEQFF.

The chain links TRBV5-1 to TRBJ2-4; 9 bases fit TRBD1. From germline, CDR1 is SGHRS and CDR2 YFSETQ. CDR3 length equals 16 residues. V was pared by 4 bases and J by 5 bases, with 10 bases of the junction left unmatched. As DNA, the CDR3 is TGCGCCAGCAGCCGAAGAACAGGGGGCGGGGAAAACATTCAGTACTTC. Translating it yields CASSRRTGGGENIQYF.

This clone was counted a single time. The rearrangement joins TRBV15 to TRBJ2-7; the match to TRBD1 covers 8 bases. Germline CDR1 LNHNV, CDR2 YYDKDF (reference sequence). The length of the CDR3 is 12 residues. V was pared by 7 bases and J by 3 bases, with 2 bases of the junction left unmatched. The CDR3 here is CATNGQGYEQYF. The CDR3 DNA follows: TGTGCCACCAACGGACAGGGCTACGAGCAGTACTTC.

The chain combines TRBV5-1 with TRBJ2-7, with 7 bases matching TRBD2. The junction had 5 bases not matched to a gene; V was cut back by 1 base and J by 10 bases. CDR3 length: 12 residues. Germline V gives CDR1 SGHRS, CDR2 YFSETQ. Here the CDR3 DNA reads TGCGCCAGCAGCTTGCGGGGGGATCTCCAGTACTTC. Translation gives CASSLRGDLQYF.

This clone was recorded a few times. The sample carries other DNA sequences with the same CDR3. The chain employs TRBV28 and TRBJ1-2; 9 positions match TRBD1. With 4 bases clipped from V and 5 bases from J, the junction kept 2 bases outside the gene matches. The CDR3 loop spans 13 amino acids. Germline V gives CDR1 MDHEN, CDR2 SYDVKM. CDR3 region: CASSSGQGYGYTF. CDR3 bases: TGTGCCAGCAGTTCGGGACAGGGATATGGCTACACCTTC.

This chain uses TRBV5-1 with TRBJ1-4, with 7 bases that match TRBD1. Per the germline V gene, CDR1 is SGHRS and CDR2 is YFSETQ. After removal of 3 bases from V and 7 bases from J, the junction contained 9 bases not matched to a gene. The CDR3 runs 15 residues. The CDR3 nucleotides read TGCGCCAGCAGCTCCAGGACAGGCGGGGGTGAAAAACTGTTTTTT. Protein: CASSSRTGGGEKLFF. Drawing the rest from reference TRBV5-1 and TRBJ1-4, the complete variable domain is KAGVTQTPRYLIKTRGQQVTLSCSPISGHRSVSWYQQTPGQGLQFLFEYFSETQRNKGNFPGRFSGRQFSNSRSEMNVSTLELGDSALYLCASSSRTGGGEKLFFGSGTQLSVL.